The 10 T cell receptor beta chains reported below all come from one sample, sequenced in a study of blood T cell repertoires in COVID-19. Here immunoSEQ multiplex PCR was the method, and the copy in TCRdb shows in-frame clones only, minus some. The data show about 280,000 clones, approximately 88% seen once. The sample taken for sequencing was peripheral blood. These receptors were obtained from a man aged 50 to 60 with acute or convalescent COVID-19.

This chain uses TRBV9 with TRBJ2-2; 8 bases align to TRBD1. The CDR3 has 16 residues. J gave up 1 base and V 0 bases, and 2 bases lay outside the gene matches. Germline CDR1 and CDR2: SGDLS and YYNGEE. Written as DNA, the CDR3 is TGTGCCAGCAGCGTAGGGGGGACAGGGAACACCGGGGAGCTGTTTTTT. This encodes CASSVGGTGNTGELFF.

The gene calls are TRBV21-1 and TRBJ2-6; the D call in the table, TRBD1, was not verified against the DNA. TRBV21-1 is a pseudogene segment. The CDR3 runs 16 residues. The CDR3 spells CASSAAPGTGANVLTF. The CDR3 nucleotides are TGTGCCAGCAGCGCCGCTCCAGGGACTGGGGCCAACGTCCTGACTTTC.

V is TRBV6-5 and J is TRBJ1-2, with D possibly being TRBD1 (6 bases). The CDR3 consists of 13 residues. Trimming took off 5 bases at V and 3 bases at J, with 10 bases between the two ends. Germline assignment: CDR1 MNHEY and CDR2 SVGAGI. CDR3: CASSPGTYYGYTF. The CDR3 DNA follows: TGTGCCAGCAGTCCCGGGACATACTATGGCTACACCTTC.

This chain uses TRBV18 with TRBJ1-1; 7 bases are shared with TRBD1. Germline loops: CDR1 KGHSH, CDR2 LQKENI. V lost 1 base to trimming and J lost 0 bases; unmatched junction nucleotides: 5. This CDR3 contains 16 residues. CDR3 sequence: CASSPRTGDVNTEAFF. CDR3 sequence (DNA): TGTGCCAGCTCACCACGAACAGGGGATGTGAACACTGAAGCTTTCTTT.

With regard to this clone: This sample also contains other DNA sequences that code for the same CDR3. The V and J genes are TRBV12-3 or TRBV12-4 and TRBJ1-2; D remains ambiguous. With 3 bases removed from V and 5 bases from J, the gap between germline ends came to 10 bases. The CDR3 runs 13 residues. The CDR3 bases are TGTGCCAGCAGTTTCCGGGGTGGGTATGGCTACACCTTC. Its translation: CASSFRGGYGYTF.

The chain uses TRBV12-3 or TRBV12-4 and TRBJ1-2, with no clear D. The V end lost 4 bases, the J end lost 8 bases, and 11 bases lay between the germline ends. The CDR3 contains 12 residues. The CDR3 loop is CASSSLVSGYTF. In DNA form, the CDR3 reads TGTGCCAGCAGTTCTTTAGTATCCGGCTACACCTTC.

The chain carries TRBV18 and TRBJ2-6; D is unclear. Trimming removed 2 bases at V and 2 bases at J, with 7 bases between. CDR1 is KGHSH and CDR2 is LQKENI in the germline V gene. The CDR3 has 15 amino acids. Here the CDR3 reads CASSPGITGANVLTF. In DNA, the CDR3 is TGTGCCAGCTCACCAGGCATAACTGGGGCCAACGTCCTGACTTTC.

The V and J genes are TRBV11-2 and TRBJ2-2; 7 bases agree with TRBD2. Trimming took 5 bases from V and 2 from J; bases not matched to a gene: 8. The CDR3 contains 16 residues. The germline V gene has CDR1 SGHAT and CDR2 FQNNGV. Written as DNA, the CDR3 is TGTGCCAGCAGCCATTTGGGGGGGGTAAACACCGGGGAGCTGTTTTTT. The encoded protein is CASSHLGGVNTGELFF.

The chain uses TRBV3-1 (or the pseudogene TRBV3-2) and TRBJ1-6; no clear D. The CDR3 has 13 residues. CDR1 and CDR2 from the germline V gene are LGHDT and YNNKEL (reference sequence). V lost 4 bases to trimming and J lost 14 bases, with 15 bases between them. The CDR3 region is CASSPSGGRTLHF. The DNA of the CDR3 is TGTGCCAGCAGCCCTTCGGGCGGGAGAACCCTCCACTTT.

The chain is built from TRBV6-5 and TRBJ1-2; the match to TRBD1 covers 8 bases. V lost 6 bases to trimming and J lost 2 bases; unmatched junction nucleotides: 5. The germline V gene encodes CDR1 MNHEY and CDR2 SVGAGI. CDR3 length equals 14 residues. In nucleotides, the CDR3 is TGTGCCAGCAGCCGGACAGGGAACAACTATGGCTACACCTTC. It encodes CASSRTGNNYGYTF.